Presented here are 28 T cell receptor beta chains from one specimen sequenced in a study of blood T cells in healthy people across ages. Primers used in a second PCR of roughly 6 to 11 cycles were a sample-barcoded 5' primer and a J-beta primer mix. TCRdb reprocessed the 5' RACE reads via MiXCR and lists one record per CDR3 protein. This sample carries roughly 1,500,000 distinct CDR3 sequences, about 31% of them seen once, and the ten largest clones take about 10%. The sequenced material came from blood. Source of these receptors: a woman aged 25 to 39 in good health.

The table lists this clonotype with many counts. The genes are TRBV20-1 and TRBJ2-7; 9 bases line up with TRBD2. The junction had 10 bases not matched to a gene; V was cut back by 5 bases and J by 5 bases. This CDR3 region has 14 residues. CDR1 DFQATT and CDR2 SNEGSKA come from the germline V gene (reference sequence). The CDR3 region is CSAEKGLAVHEQYF. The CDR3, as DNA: TGCAGTGCTGAAAAGGGACTAGCTGTCCACGAGCAGTACTTC.

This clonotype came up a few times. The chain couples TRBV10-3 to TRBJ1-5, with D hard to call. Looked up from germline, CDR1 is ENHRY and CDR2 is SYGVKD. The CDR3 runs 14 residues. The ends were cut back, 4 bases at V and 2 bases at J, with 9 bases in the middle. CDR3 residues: CAISVGKGNQPQHF. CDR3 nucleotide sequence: TGTGCCATCAGTGTCGGGAAAGGCAATCAGCCCCAGCATTTT.

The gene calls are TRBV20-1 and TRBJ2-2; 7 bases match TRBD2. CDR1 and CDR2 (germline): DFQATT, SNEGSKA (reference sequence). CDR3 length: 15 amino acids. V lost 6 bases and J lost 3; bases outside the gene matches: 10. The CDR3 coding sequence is TGCAGTGCCAGGGACGCGGGAGCGTACACCGGGGAGCTGTTTTTT. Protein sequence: CSARDAGAYTGELFF.

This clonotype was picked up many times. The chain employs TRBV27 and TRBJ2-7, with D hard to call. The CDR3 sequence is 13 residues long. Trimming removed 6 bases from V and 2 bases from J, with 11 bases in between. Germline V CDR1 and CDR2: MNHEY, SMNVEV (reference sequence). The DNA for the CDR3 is TGTGCCAGCAGCCACGGACCAGCCTACGAGCAGTACTTC. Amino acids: CASSHGPAYEQYF.

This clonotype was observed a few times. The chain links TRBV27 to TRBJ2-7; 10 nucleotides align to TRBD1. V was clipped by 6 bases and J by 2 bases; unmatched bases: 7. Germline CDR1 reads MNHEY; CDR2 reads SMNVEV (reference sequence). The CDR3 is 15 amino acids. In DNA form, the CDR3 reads TGTGCCAGCAGAGACGGGACAGGGGATACCTACGAGCAGTACTTC. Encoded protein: CASRDGTGDTYEQYF.

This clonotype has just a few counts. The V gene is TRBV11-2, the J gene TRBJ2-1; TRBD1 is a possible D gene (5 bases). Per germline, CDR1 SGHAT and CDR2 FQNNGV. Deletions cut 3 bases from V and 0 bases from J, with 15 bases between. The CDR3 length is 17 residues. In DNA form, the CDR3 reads TGTGCCAGCAGCTTGTCAGGGAACCTCTTCTCCTACAATGAGCAGTTCTTC. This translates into CASSLSGNLFSYNEQFF.

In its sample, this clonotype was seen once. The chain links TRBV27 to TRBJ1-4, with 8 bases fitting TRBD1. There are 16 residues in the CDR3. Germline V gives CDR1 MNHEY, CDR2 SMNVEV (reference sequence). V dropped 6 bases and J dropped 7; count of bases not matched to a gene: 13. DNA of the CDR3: TGTGCCAGCAGACCCCAGGCAGGGGGCGCCCCTGAAAAACTGTTTTTT. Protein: CASRPQAGGAPEKLFF.

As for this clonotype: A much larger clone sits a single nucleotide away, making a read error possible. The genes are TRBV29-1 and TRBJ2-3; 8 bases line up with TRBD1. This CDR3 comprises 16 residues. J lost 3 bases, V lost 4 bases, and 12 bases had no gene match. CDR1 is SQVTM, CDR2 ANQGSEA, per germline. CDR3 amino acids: CSVVSRQGAMTDTQYF. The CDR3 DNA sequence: TGCAGCGTTGTATCTCGGCAGGGGGCAATGACAGATACGCAGTATTTT.

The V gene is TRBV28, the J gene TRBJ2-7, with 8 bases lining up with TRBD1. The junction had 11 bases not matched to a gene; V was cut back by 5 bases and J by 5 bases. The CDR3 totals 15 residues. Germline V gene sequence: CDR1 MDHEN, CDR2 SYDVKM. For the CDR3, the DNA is TGTGCCAGCAGTCCTCTCCCCGGGACAGGCGACGAGCAGTACTTC. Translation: CASSPLPGTGDEQYF.

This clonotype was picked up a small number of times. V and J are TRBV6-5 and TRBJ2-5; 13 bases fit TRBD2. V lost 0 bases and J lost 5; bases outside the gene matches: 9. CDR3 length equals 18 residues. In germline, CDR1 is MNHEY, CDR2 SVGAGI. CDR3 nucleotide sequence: TGTGCCAGCAGTTACTCCCTAACTAGCGGGGGGGCTCTGGAGACCCAGTACTTC. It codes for CASSYSLTSGGALETQYF.

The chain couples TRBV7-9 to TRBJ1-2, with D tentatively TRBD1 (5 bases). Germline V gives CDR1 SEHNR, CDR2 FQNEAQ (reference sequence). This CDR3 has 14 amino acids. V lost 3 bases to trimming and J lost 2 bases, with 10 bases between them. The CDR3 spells CASSFIQENYGYTF. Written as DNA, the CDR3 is TGTGCCAGCAGCTTCATACAGGAAAACTATGGCTACACCTTC.

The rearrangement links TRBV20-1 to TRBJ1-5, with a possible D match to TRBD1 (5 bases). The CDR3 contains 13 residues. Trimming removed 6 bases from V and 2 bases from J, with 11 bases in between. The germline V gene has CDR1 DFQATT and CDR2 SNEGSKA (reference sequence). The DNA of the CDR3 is TGCAGTGCCCCGGAAGGGGGCAATCAGCCCCAGCATTTT. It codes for CSAPEGGNQPQHF.

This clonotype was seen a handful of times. The CDR3 here is CSALVGEGRERSYNEQFF. The CDR3 DNA follows: TGCAGTGCTCTAGTGGGAGAGGGGCGGGAGAGGTCCTACAATGAGCAGTTCTTC. V is TRBV20-1 and J is TRBJ2-1; 7 nucleotides agree with TRBD2. From germline, CDR1 is DFQATT and CDR2 SNEGSKA (reference sequence). This CDR3 has 18 residues. Losses at the gene ends were 5 bases for V and 1 base for J; bases not matched to a gene: 17.

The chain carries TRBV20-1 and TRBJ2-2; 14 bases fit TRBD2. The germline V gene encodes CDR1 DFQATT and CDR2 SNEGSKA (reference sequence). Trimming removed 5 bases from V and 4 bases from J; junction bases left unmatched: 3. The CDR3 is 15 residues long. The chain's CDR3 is CSAGTSGSSTGELFF. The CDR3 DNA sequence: TGCAGTGCTGGGACTAGCGGGAGCAGCACCGGGGAGCTGTTTTTT.

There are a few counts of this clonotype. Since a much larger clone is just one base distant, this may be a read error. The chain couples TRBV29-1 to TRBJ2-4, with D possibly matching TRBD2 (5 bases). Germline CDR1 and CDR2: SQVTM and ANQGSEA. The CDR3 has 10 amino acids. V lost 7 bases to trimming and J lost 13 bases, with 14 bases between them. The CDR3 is CSAMSREQYF. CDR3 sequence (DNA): TGCAGCGCTATGTCGAGGGAGCAGTACTTC.

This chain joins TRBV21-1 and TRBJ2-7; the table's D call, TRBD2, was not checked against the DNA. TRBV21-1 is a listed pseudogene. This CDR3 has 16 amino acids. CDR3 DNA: TGTGCCAGCAGAAACGACAAACTAGTCCTTTCGTTCGAGCAGTACTTC. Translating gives CASRNDKLVLSFEQYF.

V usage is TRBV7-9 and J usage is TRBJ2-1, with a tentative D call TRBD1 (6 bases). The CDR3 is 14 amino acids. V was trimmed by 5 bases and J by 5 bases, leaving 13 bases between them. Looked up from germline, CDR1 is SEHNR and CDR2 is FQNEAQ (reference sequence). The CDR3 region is CASSHPRQDNEQFF. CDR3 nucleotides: TGTGCCAGCAGCCATCCGAGACAGGACAATGAGCAGTTCTTC.

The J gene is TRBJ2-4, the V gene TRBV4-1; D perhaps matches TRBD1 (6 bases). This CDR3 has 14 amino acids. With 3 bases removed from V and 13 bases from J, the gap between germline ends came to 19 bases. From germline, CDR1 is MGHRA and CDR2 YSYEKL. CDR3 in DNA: TGCGCCAGCAGCCATGACAGGTCCGCCTACGGGCAGTACTTC. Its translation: CASSHDRSAYGQYF.

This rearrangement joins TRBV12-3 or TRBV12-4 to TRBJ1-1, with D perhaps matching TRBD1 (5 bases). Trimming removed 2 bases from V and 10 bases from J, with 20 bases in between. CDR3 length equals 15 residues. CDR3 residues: CASSLLFGDSKAAFF. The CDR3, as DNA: TGTGCCAGCAGTTTACTCTTCGGGGACTCAAAGGCAGCTTTCTTT.

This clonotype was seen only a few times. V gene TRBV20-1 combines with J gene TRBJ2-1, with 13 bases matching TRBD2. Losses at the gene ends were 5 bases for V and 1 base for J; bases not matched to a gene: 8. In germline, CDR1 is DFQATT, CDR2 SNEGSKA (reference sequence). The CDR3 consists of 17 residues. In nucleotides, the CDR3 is TGCAGTGCTCCAGGACTAGCGGGAGAGTTTTCCTACAATGAGCAGTTCTTC. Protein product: CSAPGLAGEFSYNEQFF.

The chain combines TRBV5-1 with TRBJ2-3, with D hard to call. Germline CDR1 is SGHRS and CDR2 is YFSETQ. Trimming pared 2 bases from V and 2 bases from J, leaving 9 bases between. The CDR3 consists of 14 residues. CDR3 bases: TGCGCCAGCAGCTTTCTCCAGGCCACAGATACGCAGTATTTT. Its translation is CASSFLQATDTQYF.

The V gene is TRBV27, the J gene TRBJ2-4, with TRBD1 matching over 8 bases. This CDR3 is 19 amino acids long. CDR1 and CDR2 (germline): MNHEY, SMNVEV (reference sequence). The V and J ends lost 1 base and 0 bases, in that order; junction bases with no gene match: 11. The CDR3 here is CASSLYRQGNSLAKNIQYF. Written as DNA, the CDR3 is TGTGCCAGCAGTTTATACAGACAGGGGAATTCACTAGCCAAAAACATTCAGTACTTC.

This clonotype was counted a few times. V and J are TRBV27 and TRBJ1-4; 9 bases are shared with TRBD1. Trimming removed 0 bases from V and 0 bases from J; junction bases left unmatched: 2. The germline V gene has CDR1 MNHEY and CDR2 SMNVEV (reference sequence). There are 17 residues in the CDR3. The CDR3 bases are TGTGCCAGCAGTTTATCGGGACAGGGAGCAACTAATGAAAAACTGTTTTTT. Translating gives CASSLSGQGATNEKLFF.

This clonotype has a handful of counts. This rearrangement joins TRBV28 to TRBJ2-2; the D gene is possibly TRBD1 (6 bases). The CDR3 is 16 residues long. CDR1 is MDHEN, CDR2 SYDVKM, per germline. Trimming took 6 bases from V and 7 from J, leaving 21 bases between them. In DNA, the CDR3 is TGTGCCAGCAGACCCCGCGAACAGGGTGAAGGCGGGGAGCTGTTTTTT. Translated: CASRPREQGEGGELFF.

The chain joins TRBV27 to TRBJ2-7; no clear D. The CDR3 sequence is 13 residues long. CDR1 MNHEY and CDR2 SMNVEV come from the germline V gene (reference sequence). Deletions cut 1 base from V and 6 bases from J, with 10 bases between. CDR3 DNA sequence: TGTGCCAGCAGTTTATTTGAGACGTCCGAGCAGTACTTC. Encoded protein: CASSLFETSEQYF.

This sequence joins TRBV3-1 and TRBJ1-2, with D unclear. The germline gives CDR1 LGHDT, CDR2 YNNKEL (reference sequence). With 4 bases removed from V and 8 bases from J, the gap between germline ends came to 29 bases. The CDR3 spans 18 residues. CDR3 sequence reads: CASSLRQAVIGPVEGYTF. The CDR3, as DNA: TGTGCCAGCAGCCTCAGACAAGCGGTAATAGGGCCGGTGGAGGGCTACACCTTC.

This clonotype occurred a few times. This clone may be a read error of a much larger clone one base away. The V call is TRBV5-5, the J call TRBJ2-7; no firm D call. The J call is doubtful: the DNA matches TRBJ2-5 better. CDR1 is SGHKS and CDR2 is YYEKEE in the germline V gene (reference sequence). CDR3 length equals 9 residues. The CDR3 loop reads CGSRETQYF. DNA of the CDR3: TGTGGCAGCAGGGAGACCCAGTACTTC.

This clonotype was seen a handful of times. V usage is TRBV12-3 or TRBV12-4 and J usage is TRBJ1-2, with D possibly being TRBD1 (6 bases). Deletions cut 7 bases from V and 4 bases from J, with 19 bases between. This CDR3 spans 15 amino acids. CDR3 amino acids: CASTRGGFGGYGYTF. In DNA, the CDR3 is TGTGCCAGCACCAGAGGGGGTTTTGGGGGCTATGGCTACACCTTC.